This T cell receptor beta chain emerged from a study of cytomegalovirus exposure and HLA in healthy donors (dated by TCRdb to the late 2010s). Describing the broader study: An earlier analysis of about 560 of the donors reported 276 Gb of sequence data and 95 million to 140 million unique TCR beta sequences obtained from about 200 million T cells. An early release that covered around 590 HLA-typed donors contained approximately 300 gigabases of sequencing data and some 87 million unique TCR sequences. Of the roughly 400 genotyped donors, roughly 85% fell in the genetic ancestry cluster associated with self-reported Caucasian donors. The aim of the study was to test whether cataloging public T cell receptors could identify signatures of past pathogen exposure. Using immunosequencing, the study profiled T cell repertoires from about 620 subjects and related those repertoires to cytomegalovirus serostatus. Besides the first cohort of 666 subjects, a separate validation cohort made up of 120 or so different subjects was used. To predict cytomegalovirus infection status, the study brought together high-throughput TCR immunosequencing, statistical association of individual TCRs with disease status, and machine learning. A later analysis re-analyzed previously published TCR beta repertoires from hundreds of donors and added high-resolution HLA genotyping to study TCR occurrence patterns. Rather than drawing on any new phenotypic data, the later analysis identified candidate immune exposures from TCR beta sequences and the way those sequences occurred across donors. An earlier analysis of approximately 500 of the donors applied high-throughput TCR beta sequencing to assess whether each TCR beta V gene segment acted as functional or pseudogenic. Donor age, sex, ethnicity and CMV serostatus were compiled alongside the repertoire data. A later genetic analysis took genome-wide SNP genotypes for about 60% of the roughly 670 donors and used that subset as a discovery cohort. All discovery cohort repertoires had been generated on a single sequencing platform. Both class I and class II loci were covered by HLA typing, at four-digit resolution. Typing coverage varied by locus: roughly 629-630 donors for A, B, C, DRB1 and DQB1; roughly 510 for DQA1; more than 600 for DPA1; around 490 for DPB1. Several DR-DQ haplotypes were handled as single units for association and clustering because linkage in the cohort was strong. On average, roughly 250,000 unique TCR beta nucleotide sequences were sequenced per donor among about 400 genotyped donors of the cohort, with 15% to 20% of those sequences being non-productive. Here is what the overall study found, with its caveats: A later analysis reported that several top co-occurrence clusters appeared linked to parvovirus B19, influenza, CMV and Epstein-Barr virus. The cohort was sequenced for TCR beta chains only, and without alpha or paired-chain data the features that could be detected were limited. For the cohort, immune exposure information was limited to CMV serostatus. Cytomegalovirus status was reported to be diagnosed by the classifier with high specificity and sensitivity in both the original and validation cohorts. When HLA alleles, especially DR and DQ, strongly co-occurred, TCR associations were difficult to assign to individual alleles. V-gene and J-gene trimming of TCR beta chains was associated with a missense DCLRE1C variant in a later genetic analysis, and the association was replicated in an independent cohort. According to the authors, the approach could potentially be generalized to other disease states and immunological phenotypes. In a later genetic analysis, fewer N-insertions in productive TCRs were reported among donors in an Asian-associated ancestry cluster than the roughly 640-donor mean. In an earlier analysis of some 540 of the donors, most TCR beta V segments appeared in productive rearrangements about 90% or about 30% of the time, broadly matching IMGT annotations. In a later analysis, HLA-associated TCR beta chains were found to be more clonally expanded and to have lower generation probabilities than equally common non-associated chains. Correlated functional status among segregating V segments might be attributable to linkage disequilibrium, but an unknown experimental factor could not be ruled out. Because the 87-base-pair reads could not distinguish some IMGT-functional V segments, including TRBV6-2 and TRBV6-3, those segments were excluded. A cluster of highly shared sequence variants was judged likely to represent a technical artifact of the sequencing pipeline. Roughly uniform sequencing depth across donors was assumed in presence/absence analyses, although this assumption may not hold. Because HLA typing was unavailable for some donors at each locus, only the typed subset was used in association tests. A further reported finding was that TCR beta sequences accurately predicted the HLA-A and HLA-B alleles for most subjects in the first cohort. A later analysis found that TCR association rates varied across HLA loci, with DRB1 alleles showing the most associated TCRs and HLA-C alleles the fewest. A later analysis found that most CMV-associated TCR beta chains appeared HLA-restricted, with HLA associations seemingly driven largely by CMV exposure. Specific HLA alleles were associated with 15,000 to 20,000 TCR beta sequences at a false discovery rate of 0.05 in a later analysis. In vitro tests confirmed that a few of the cytomegalovirus-associated TCR beta chains recognize cytomegalovirus antigens. A total of about 180 TCR beta chains were listed by the study as associated with cytomegalovirus. Because counts were too low, roughly 16 rarely observed V segments, including chromosome 9 orphons, were left out of the earlier analysis of a few hundred of the donors. Most TCR sequences were seen in very few donors, while some public TCRs were found in many individuals.

A remark on this clone: Its antigen is currently not known. Per-base quality was not reported, and no clone a single base away is much larger than it.

The cohort comprised under 700 healthy bone marrow donors. Cohort members were all nominally healthy when sampled, although unrecorded immune exposures were likely present. The donor was CMV seronegative and belonged to the group of over 300 seronegative cohort members. A peripheral blood sample was collected from each donor, and TCR beta sequencing was performed on peripheral blood mononuclear cells. The Qiagen DNeasy Blood Extraction Kit was used to extract genomic DNA from the blood cell samples. Receptor amplification or capture employed the immunoSEQ multiplex PCR assay. The multiplex PCR relied on a mix of 60 forward primers for TCR Vbeta segments and 13 reverse primers for TCR Jbeta segments. The CDR3 region of rearranged TCR beta genes was amplified from genomic DNA with a multiplex PCR assay. The Illumina HiSeq System was used to sequence the amplified TCR beta libraries as 87-base-pair reads. For the original study's pipeline: A later analysis counted approximately 76 million unique TCR beta chains across the 550 to 750 repertoires, and 9.5 million to 11 million of these chains were shared by at least two donors. Raw reads were error-corrected and collapsed into unique sequences with a nearest-neighbor algorithm that merged closely related sequences to remove PCR and sequencing errors. Alignment of CDR3 sequences to IMGT reference sequences was used to assign V, D and J gene segments. Each retained sequence needed at least a six-nucleotide match to both a V gene segment and a J gene segment. Rearrangements were called productive when the CDR3 lacked stop codons and stayed in frame with V and J; all others were non-productive. Following IMGT convention, CDR3 was defined as the stretch from the second conserved V-encoded cysteine to the conserved J-encoded phenylalanine. Sequences without an unambiguous match to a single V gene segment were excluded from the earlier analysis of 587 of the donors. In an earlier analysis of 587 of the donors, V segments were called functional above 56.7% productive rearrangements and were called segregating when the between-donor standard deviation exceeded 5%. A statistical classification framework was developed to diagnose cytomegalovirus status using the catalog of TCR beta chain sequences. In a later analysis, TCR nucleotide sequences were compared against IMGT/GENE-DB human TR gene sequences so that V and J genes could be assigned. The TCRdist pipeline was used in a later analysis to assign CDR3 sequences and most-parsimonious VDJ recombination scenarios. In a later analysis, each TCR beta chain was defined by its CDR3 amino acid sequence together with its V-gene family, and reads without a unique V-gene family were excluded. In a later analysis, 450 to 600 highly shared, low-generation-probability nucleotide sequences were removed to address suspected cross-contamination and a sequencing artifact. For each public chain, a later analysis derived a clonal expansion index from normalized ranks of inferred template counts within each repertoire. In a later analysis, generation probabilities were computed with a VDJ recombination model fitted to out-of-frame rearrangements, and the resulting probabilities were checked against IGoR. A later analysis scored TCR-TCR, TCR-HLA and TCR-CMV co-occurrence with hypergeometric tests, applying a repertoire-size bias correction to TCR pairs. A later analysis estimated false discovery rates by permuting HLA or CMV assignments 20 times. A later analysis grouped co-occurring TCRs with DBSCAN, adding TCRdist sequence similarity when clustering within HLA-allele-positive subsets. For co-occurrence clustering, repertoires with fewer than 30,000 or more than 120,000 public chains were excluded, along with about five repertoires with anomalous nucleotide sharing. TCRdb stores this immuneACCESS table with in-frame sequences only. Part of the clones is absent; in the studies checked, under half of the shortfall reflects unresolved V genes, and no reason is known for the rest. That table gives V, J and clone size, and the DNA gave D and trimming. The sample includes 75,000 to 100,000 clones, with around 77% observed a single time. The biggest ten clones account for about 3.3% of the sample.

CDR3 length: 15 amino acids, cysteine to phenylalanine. Just the 45-base CDR3 DNA is kept, in frame starting at base 1. The germline V gene (reference sequence) provides CDR1 LNHDA and CDR2 SQIVND. Compared with germline, V lacks 2 bases and J lacks 7 bases; bases without a gene match: 7. The sequence links TRBV19 to TRBJ1-5, with 8 bases matching TRBD1. The sequencing sample was made of PBMCs. The source of this sequence is a man aged 35 to 55 in good health and CMV-seronegative. The DNA reads as follows: TGTGCCAGTAGTATAAGACAGGGGAAAGGACAGCCCCAGCATTTT. Its translation is CASSIRQGKGQPQHF.